One sample yielded the 16 T cell receptor beta chains listed below, sequenced in a study of a mutant IDH1 vaccine in newly diagnosed glioma. Method: immunoSEQ multiplex PCR; TCRdb's copy keeps in-frame clones and lacks some. Among about 51,000 clones listed, 65% to 80% were seen once. Time point given: baseline, week 1 (first vaccination visit). The treatment: pre-vaccination baseline after standard-of-care therapy. The input for sequencing was PBMCs, taken from a glioma patient treated with radiotherapy, temozolomide or both. These receptors were obtained from a middle-aged woman with glioma.

In DNA, the CDR3 is TGTGCCAGTTCGGACCGTAGATCAACCGGGGAGCTGTTTTTT. This codes for CASSDRRSTGELFF. The V and J genes are TRBV7-8 and TRBJ2-2; D remains unclear. Trimming took off 9 bases at V and 5 bases at J, with 16 bases between the two ends. This CDR3 has 14 amino acids. Germline CDR1 and CDR2: SGHVS and FQNEAQ. The variable domain in full, with the rest retrieved from reference TRBV7-8 and TRBJ2-2, is GAGVSQSPRYKVAKRGQDVALRCDPISGHVSLFWYQQALGQGPEFLTYFQNEAQLDKSGLPSDRFFAERPEGSVSTLKIQRTQQEDSAVYLCASSDRRSTGELFFGEGSRLTVL.

This chain uses TRBV11-3 with TRBJ1-5; possibly TRBD1 for D (5 bases). Germline values: CDR1 SGHNT, CDR2 YENEEA. The CDR3 runs to 16 residues. Trimming took off 5 bases at V and 0 bases at J, with 14 bases between the two ends. The DNA for the CDR3 is TGTGCCAGCAGCCCGAAGGAAGGGGTTAGCAATCAGCCCCAGCATTTT. This encodes CASSPKEGVSNQPQHF.

The CDR3 region is CSVPRDTGELFF. CDR3 coding DNA: TGCAGCGTACCCCGGGACACCGGGGAGCTGTTTTTT. V usage is TRBV29-1 and J usage is TRBJ2-2; D is undetermined. The V end lost 6 bases, the J end lost 3 bases, and 8 bases lay between the germline ends. The CDR3 has 12 residues. The V gene's germline CDR1 is SQVTM and CDR2 ANQGSEA.

The gene calls are TRBV30 and TRBJ1-2, with D possibly matching TRBD1 (6 bases). The germline V gene has CDR1 GTSNPN and CDR2 SVGIG (reference sequence). V gave up 0 bases and J gave up 6 bases, with 11 bases separating them. The CDR3 sequence is 13 residues long. CDR3 nucleotide sequence: TGTGCCTGGAGTGTTAACAGGGATGATGGCTACACCTTC. As protein: CAWSVNRDDGYTF.

This clone was counted between two and nine times. This chain uses TRBV12-1 with TRBJ2-3; the table assigns TRBD2, which was not confirmed against the DNA. TRBV12-1 is tagged as a pseudogene. CDR3 length: 18 residues. CDR3 in amino acids: CASSLPFAGRYRTDTQYF. CDR3 coding DNA: TGTGCCAGCAGCCTCCCGTTTGCGGGGCGATACCGCACAGATACGCAGTATTTT.

This chain connects TRBV10-3 to TRBJ2-7; D gene ambiguous. The CDR3 consists of 12 residues. Germline CDR1 ENHRY, CDR2 SYGVKD. V was trimmed by 3 bases and J by 7 bases, leaving 10 bases between them. CDR3 sequence reads: CAISDTAPEQYF. CDR3 bases: TGTGCCATCAGTGATACGGCCCCGGAGCAGTACTTC.

The chain has TRBV2 and TRBJ2-7, with D tentatively TRBD1 (6 bases). CDR1 and CDR2 (germline): SNHLY, FYNNEI. V was clipped by 4 bases and J by 0 bases, with 10 bases between them. This CDR3 region has 14 residues. CDR3 residues: CASSVDRFSYEQYF. The CDR3, as DNA: TGTGCCAGCAGTGTAGACAGGTTCTCCTACGAGCAGTACTTC.

The chain is built from TRBV5-1 and TRBJ1-5, with D hard to call. CDR3 length: 15 residues. V lost 0 bases and J lost 0, with 7 bases in between. Germline CDR1 SGHRS, CDR2 YFSETQ. CDR3 in amino acids: CASSLGRDSNQPQHF. CDR3 in DNA: TGCGCCAGCAGCTTGGGGAGAGATAGCAATCAGCCCCAGCATTTT.

This chain connects TRBV9 to TRBJ2-3, with 7 bases fitting TRBD1. Germline V gives CDR1 SGDLS, CDR2 YYNGEE. J was trimmed by 7 bases and V by 2 bases; bases with no gene match: 7. There are 14 residues in the CDR3. As DNA, the CDR3 is TGTGCCAGCAGCGTGCCCACAGGGGCAAATACGCAGTATTTT. Residues: CASSVPTGANTQYF.

V gene TRBV5-4 combines with J gene TRBJ2-3; 9 nucleotides match TRBD2. The V and J ends lost 2 bases and 0 bases, in that order; junction bases with no gene match: 7. The CDR3 has 17 amino acids. Per the germline V gene, CDR1 is SGHNT and CDR2 is YYREEE (reference sequence). DNA of the CDR3: TGTGCCAGCAGCTTAGCGGGGGGCTCGTTTAGCACAGATACGCAGTATTTT. Its protein is CASSLAGGSFSTDTQYF. Full variable domain (remainder filled in from reference TRBV5-4 and TRBJ2-3): ETGVTQSPTHLIKTRGQQVTLRCSSQSGHNTVSWYQQALGQGPQFIFQYYREEENGRGNFPPRFSGLQFPNYSSELNVNALELDDSALYLCASSLAGGSFSTDTQYFGPGTRLTVL.

This clone was seen a handful of times. The rearrangement links TRBV30 to TRBJ1-5; D possibly corresponds to TRBD1 (5 bases). Trimming cost V 3 bases and J 10 bases, with 19 bases left between them. Germline loops: CDR1 GTSNPN, CDR2 SVGIG (reference sequence). The CDR3 is 14 amino acids. CDR3 amino acids: CAWSGGGDGRPQHF. The CDR3 nucleotides are TGTGCCTGGAGCGGCGGAGGGGACGGCCGACCCCAGCATTTT.

The chain has TRBV6-5 and TRBJ1-1; D remains unclear. CDR1 and CDR2 (germline): MNHEY, SVGAGI. With 7 bases removed from V and 2 bases from J, the gap between germline ends came to 5 bases. The CDR3 runs to 11 residues. CDR3 residues: CASKENTEAFF. CDR3 nucleotides: TGTGCCAGCAAAGAAAACACTGAAGCTTTCTTT.

This rearrangement joins TRBV5-4 to TRBJ2-1; 7 bases match TRBD2. This CDR3 has 15 amino acids. After removal of 0 bases from V and 3 bases from J, the junction contained 3 bases not matched to a gene. The V gene's germline CDR1 is SGHNT and CDR2 YYREEE (reference sequence). The CDR3: CASSLGRGGYNEQFF. CDR3 nucleotide sequence: TGTGCCAGCAGCTTGGGGCGCGGGGGCTACAATGAGCAGTTCTTC.

The J gene is TRBJ2-1, the V gene TRBV30; tentative D call: TRBD2 (5 bases). Germline CDR1 and CDR2: GTSNPN and SVGIG (reference sequence). Trimming removed 2 bases at V and 3 bases at J, with 17 bases between. The CDR3 consists of 16 residues. The CDR3 reads CAWSREDSAYYNEQFF. DNA for the CDR3: TGTGCCTGGAGTCGAGAGGACTCTGCTTACTACAATGAGCAGTTCTTC.

The chain has TRBV30 and TRBJ1-6, with D perhaps TRBD1 (5 bases). The CDR3 totals 15 residues. Between the trimmed V and J ends, which lost 3 bases and 6 bases, there was a span of 15 bases. The V gene's germline CDR1 is GTSNPN and CDR2 SVGIG (reference sequence). The CDR3: CAWSGGITPNSPLHF. In nucleotides, the CDR3 is TGTGCCTGGAGCGGGGGGATTACCCCTAATTCACCCCTCCACTTT.

The chain links TRBV5-8 to TRBJ1-1, with 7 bases aligning to TRBD1. CDR1 is SGHTS and CDR2 is YDEGEE in the germline V gene. J gave up 1 base and V 2 bases, and 8 bases lay outside the gene matches. The CDR3 spans 16 residues. CDR3 protein: CASSFGYRDRNTEAFF. Written as DNA, the CDR3 is TGTGCCAGCAGCTTTGGCTACCGGGACAGGAACACTGAAGCTTTCTTT.